Shown below are 4 T cell receptor beta chains from a single sample sequenced in a study of T cell clonality in common variable immunodeficiency. Data came from immunoSEQ multiplex PCR; TCRdb stores just in-frame clones and leaves some out. The sample contains about 55,000 clones, none of them singletons. What was sequenced was peripheral blood mononuclear cells. Source of these receptors: a person aged 18 to 75 in good health.

A few counts support this clone. The read gets to within 3 residues of the CDR3 end, and the germline J gene fills in the rest. The chain employs TRBV20-1 and TRBJ1-2; 7 bases are shared with TRBD1. This CDR3 region has 18 residues. The junction had 19 bases not matched to a gene; V was cut back by 0 bases and J by 6 bases. The V gene's germline CDR1 is DFQATT and CDR2 SNEGSKA (reference sequence). CDR3: CSARDLDKGRGHGNGYTF. Partial CDR3 DNA: TGCAGTGCTAGAGATCTGGATAAGGGGAGGGGGCATGGGAATGGC.

This clone has ten or more counts. The DNA ends 3 residues before the CDR3 does, and the rest of the CDR3 is filled in from the germline J gene. The chain joins TRBV10-1 to TRBJ2-2; TRBD2 is a possible D gene (5 bases). This CDR3 contains 13 residues. V lost 8 bases and J lost 1, with 8 bases in between. Germline CDR1 and CDR2: WNHNN and SYGVQD (reference sequence). The CDR3 loop is CASADLNTGELFF. Partial CDR3 DNA: TGCGCCAGCGCGGACTTGAACACCGGGGAG.

Many counts were recorded for this clone. Coverage ceases 3 residues before the CDR3 finishes, and the germline J gene fills in the end. The identical CDR3 is also encoded by other nucleotide sequences in the sample. The V call is TRBV7-9, the J call TRBJ1-1; possible D gene TRBD1, 5 bases. Trimming stripped 5 bases from V and 5 bases from J, with 9 bases between. The length of the CDR3 is 12 residues. Germline-derived CDR1 and CDR2 are SEHNR and FQNEAQ (reference sequence). Partial CDR3 DNA: TGTGCCAGCAGCCCCCAGGGAACTGAA. Its protein product is CASSPQGTE. The entire CDR3 sequence reads CASSPQGTEAFF.

To note about this clone: A read error may be the cause here, since a much bigger clone is one base away. The read falls 3 residues short of the CDR3 end, and the missing part is taken from the germline J gene. The rearrangement joins TRBV5-1 to TRBJ2-2; 7 bases are a match to TRBD2. Germline V gene lookup returns CDR1 SGHRS and CDR2 YFSETQ. The CDR3 has 15 amino acids. Partial CDR3 DNA: TGCGCCAGCAGTGGAGCGGGAATTGGGGCCAACGTG. The encoded protein is CASSGAGIGANV. The complete CDR3 sequence is CASSGAGIGANVLFF.